These T cell receptor beta chains were read from a single sample in a study of neurological immune-mediated disorders. A single record per CDR3 protein comes from TCRdb applying MiXCR to the 5' RACE reads. The data show tens of thousands of distinct CDR3 sequences, around 24% seen once. Sequencing was carried out using PBMCs. The receptors were gathered from a man in his 60s with HTLV-1-associated myelopathy (HAM/TSP). The CDR3 runs from the conserved cysteine through the conserved F or W. D genes are given only for firm matches. Only part of the rows carry a size: once, few, many, or a class if the clone is expanded.

d_call	j_call	cdr3_length	v_call	clone_size	cdr3_aa	cdr3_nt
NA	TRBJ1-4	14	TRBV20-1	many	CSALGRGLNEKLFF	TGCAGTGCCCTGGGTCGAGGACTTAATGAAAAACTGTTTTTT
NA	TRBJ2-4	14	TRBV7-2	many	CASSSDMSKNIQYF	TGTGCCAGCAGTTCGGATATGAGCAAAAACATTCAGTACTTC
TRBD1	TRBJ2-1	14	TRBV7-2	many	CASSSRQGWDEQFF	TGTGCCAGCAGCTCCAGACAGGGATGGGATGAGCAGTTCTTC
TRBD2	TRBJ2-7	13	TRBV7-9	NA	CASSQGLLYEQYF	TGTGCCAGCAGCCAGGGACTACTATACGAGCAGTACTTC
TRBD2	TRBJ2-1	15	TRBV12-3/TRBV12-4	many	CASSLDAGGYNEQFF	TGTGCCAGCAGTTTAGATGCGGGAGGCTACAATGAGCAGTTCTTC
NA	TRBJ1-2	16	TRBV6-5	NA	CASSYSITTANYGYTF	TGTGCCAGCAGTTACTCAATTACAACAGCTAACTATGGCTACACCTTC
TRBD1	TRBJ2-3	14	TRBV7-3	many	CASSSGTGGGTQYF	TGTGCCAGCAGCTCCGGGACAGGGGGCGGTACGCAGTATTTT
NA	TRBJ2-2	14	TRBV20-1	many	CSAMDNANTGELFF	TGCAGTGCTATGGACAACGCGAACACCGGGGAGCTGTTTTTT
NA	TRBJ1-4	16	TRBV5-1	many	CASSLAASGGSEKLFF	TGCGCCAGCAGCTTGGCAGCGAGCGGGGGAAGTGAAAAACTGTTTTTT
NA	TRBJ2-5	13	TRBV5-4	many	CASSGAGAETQYF	TGTGCCAGCAGCGGCGCAGGGGCAGAGACCCAGTACTTC
TRBD2	TRBJ2-1	15	TRBV18	once	CASSPPGGPLNEQFF	TGTGCCAGCTCACCACCGGGAGGGCCCTTGAATGAGCAGTTCTTC
TRBD2	TRBJ2-1	21	TRBV20-1	many	CSARDIVGTSGRLRAYNEQFF	TGCAGTGCTAGAGATATAGTAGGGACTAGCGGCCGTCTGAGGGCCTACAATGAGCAGTTCTTC
TRBD2	TRBJ2-3	18	TRBV5-6	NA	CASSLDSSSGWSTDTQYF	TGTGCCAGCAGCTTGGATTCGTCTAGCGGGTGGAGCACAGATACGCAGTATTTT
TRBD1	TRBJ2-7	13	TRBV6-4	once	CATMTGAPYEQYF	TGTGCCACCATGACAGGGGCCCCGTACGAGCAGTACTTC
TRBD1	TRBJ1-1	11	TRBV20-1	NA	CSAREGTVAFF	TGCAGTGCTAGAGAAGGGACAGTAGCTTTCTTT
NA	TRBJ2-7	14	TRBV20-1	medium-sized	CSARDAGSSYEQYF	TGCAGTGCTAGAGATGCAGGGAGCTCCTACGAGCAGTACTTC
NA	TRBJ2-7	12	TRBV28	NA	CAISPGLREQYF	TGTGCCATCAGTCCAGGGTTACGCGAGCAGTACTTC
TRBD1	TRBJ1-6	14	TRBV6-6	many	CASSDRATDSPLHF	TGTGCCAGCAGCGACAGGGCGACCGATTCACCCCTCCACTTT
TRBD2	TRBJ2-7	11	TRBV20-1	many	CRASGGYEQYF	TGCAGAGCTAGCGGTGGTTACGAGCAGTACTTC
TRBD2	TRBJ2-1	14	TRBV7-9	many	CASSLELAGSEQFF	TGTGCCAGCAGCTTAGAACTAGCGGGAAGCGAGCAGTTCTTC
NA	TRBJ2-7	13	TRBV5-1	many	CASSLDRHYEQYF	TGCGCCAGCAGCTTGGACAGGCATTACGAGCAGTACTTC
TRBD1	TRBJ2-1	15	TRBV24-1	NA	CATSDGQGARNEQFF	TGTGCCACCAGTGATGGGCAGGGGGCGAGGAATGAGCAGTTCTTC
NA	TRBJ1-1	15	TRBV27	NA	CASSLGPGLNTEAFF	TGTGCCAGCAGTTTAGGTCCGGGGTTGAACACTGAAGCTTTCTTT
NA	TRBJ1-1	12	TRBV20-1	NA	CSARDIGQRTFF	TGCAGTGCTAGAGATATAGGACAGAGGACTTTCTTT
TRBD1	TRBJ2-7	16	TRBV2	many	CASRAYAGTGVDEQYF	TGTGCCAGCAGAGCCTACGCCGGGACAGGGGTCGACGAGCAGTACTTC
NA	TRBJ2-7	12	TRBV29-1	many	CSALGLNYEQYF	TGCAGCGCCCTCGGACTGAACTACGAGCAGTACTTC
TRBD1	TRBJ1-1	14	TRBV5-5	NA	CASSRTGGGGEAFF	TGTGCCAGCAGCCGAACAGGGGGCGGAGGTGAAGCTTTCTTT
TRBD2	TRBJ2-3	15	TRBV7-8	many	CASRKTSGTTDTQYF	TGTGCCAGCAGGAAGACTAGCGGGACCACAGATACGCAGTATTTT
NA	TRBJ2-2	14	TRBV7-2	NA	CASSPFSGTGELFF	TGTGCCAGCAGCCCATTCTCCGGCACCGGGGAGCTGTTTTTT
NA	TRBJ2-2	15	TRBV2	NA	CASSEHTSNTGELFF	TGTGCCAGCAGTGAACACACATCGAACACCGGGGAGCTGTTTTTT
TRBD1	TRBJ1-1	13	TRBV10-3	many	CAIRSTGGTEAFF	TGTGCCATCAGGTCCACAGGGGGCACTGAAGCTTTCTTT
NA	TRBJ2-7	10	TRBV20-1	many	CSAGSDEQYF	TGCAGTGCTGGGAGTGACGAGCAGTACTTC
NA	TRBJ1-1	13	TRBV18	many	CASSPGGSTEAFF	TGTGCCAGCTCACCAGGCGGTAGCACTGAAGCTTTCTTT
NA	TRBJ2-7	15	TRBV6-2/TRBV6-3	NA	CASSFGQDYSYEQYF	TGTGCCAGCAGTTTCGGACAGGACTACTCCTACGAGCAGTACTTC
NA	TRBJ1-1	13	TRBV29-1	NA	CSVAYRVDAEAYF	TGCAGCGTGGCTTACAGGGTGGACGCTGAAGCTTACTTT
TRBD1	TRBJ2-1	14	TRBV5-1	NA	CATKQGARYNEQFF	TGCGCCACCAAACAGGGGGCCCGTTACAATGAGCAGTTCTTC
NA	TRBJ2-7	13	TRBV5-1	many	CASWDTRPHEQYF	TGCGCCAGCTGGGATACACGGCCCCACGAGCAGTACTTC
TRBD1	TRBJ2-7	15	TRBV14	NA	CASSRGTGTPYEQYF	TGTGCCAGCAGCCGAGGGACAGGGACCCCCTACGAGCAGTACTTC
NA	TRBJ2-7	14	TRBV12-3/TRBV12-4	many	CASSSGTQLNEQYF	TGTGCCAGCAGTTCCGGGACCCAACTAAACGAGCAGTACTTC
TRBD1	TRBJ2-1	13	TRBV10-3	many	CAISLDRGNEQFF	TGTGCCATCAGCCTGGACAGGGGCAATGAGCAGTTCTTC
TRBD2	TRBJ2-1	16	TRBV20-1	many	CSARLMTSAGYNEQFF	TGCAGTGCTAGGCTTATGACTAGCGCCGGCTACAATGAGCAGTTCTTC
NA	TRBJ2-5	12	TRBV18	NA	CASSPPHETQYF	TGTGCCAGCTCACCACCCCATGAGACCCAGTACTTC
NA	TRBJ2-3	13	TRBV28	many	CASSLGSTDTQYF	TGTGCCAGCAGTTTAGGTTCTACAGATACGCAGTATTTT
TRBD1	TRBJ1-1	14	TRBV25-1	many	CASSPDRGRTEAFF	TGTGCCAGCAGCCCGGACAGGGGCCGCACTGAAGCTTTCTTT
TRBD1	TRBJ1-1	15	TRBV18	many	CASSWPGQGNTEAFF	TGTGCCAGCTCGTGGCCGGGACAGGGGAACACTGAAGCTTTCTTT
TRBD2	TRBJ2-3	16	TRBV4-1	NA	CASSLTIGRGEDTQYF	TGCGCCAGCAGCCTGACTATCGGACGGGGGGAAGATACGCAGTATTTT
NA	TRBJ2-3	13	TRBV5-1	many	CASSGEGVDTQYF	TGCGCCAGCAGCGGGGAGGGGGTGGATACGCAGTATTTT
TRBD1	TRBJ2-1	15	TRBV5-1	many	CASSWGQGAYNEQFF	TGCGCCAGCAGCTGGGGACAGGGGGCTTACAATGAGCAGTTCTTC
NA	TRBJ2-2	14	TRBV27	many	CASSFRTNTGELFF	TGTGCCAGCAGTTTCAGGACGAACACCGGGGAGCTGTTTTTT